The rows below give T cell receptor beta chains drawn from one sample of a study of long-term antiretroviral therapy in people with HIV. Some clones are missing from TCRdb's copy, which holds only in-frame ones; the method was immunoSEQ multiplex PCR. The repertoire holds about 20,000 clones, 78% seen once, with roughly an eighth in the top ten. Sample: unsorted PBMCs, taken 0.3 years after starting antiretroviral therapy. These receptors originate from a woman aged 50 to 65 with HIV. Each CDR3 is given without its conserved first and last residue. Where a row states a size, it is once, few, many or the class of an expanded clone; other rows omit it.

size	V	J	length	CDR3
-	TRBV7-9	TRBJ1-5	15	ASSPGVNSGGNQPQH
-	TRBV14	TRBJ2-1	13	ASSQDRFSYNEQF
once	TRBV18	TRBJ2-3	13	ASSSTSGGTDTQY
-	TRBV7-2	TRBJ2-3	15	ASSLAVLGRGRDTQY
few	TRBV4-1	TRBJ2-3	14	ASSVPLGGPTDTQY
-	TRBV5-1	TRBJ1-2	16	ASSFLPGQGTIFYGYT
-	TRBV7-2	TRBJ2-1	14	ASSLHSGAPYNEQF
-	TRBV18	TRBJ2-1	11	ASSPLFAGGQF
-	TRBV5-1	TRBJ1-1	12	ASSSVNLNTEAF
-	TRBV7-2	TRBJ1-2	12	ASSLGQGAAGYT
-	TRBV9	TRBJ1-2	16	ASSAPRTGPPANYGYT
-	TRBV6-1	TRBJ1-1	13	ASSGRTGGFAEAF
-	TRBV2	TRBJ1-1	13	ASSEEDRADTEAF
-	TRBV5-1	TRBJ1-5	13	ASRLDTDSNQPQH
-	TRBV7-9	TRBJ2-7	15	ASSPHLGRRSGYEQY
-	TRBV18	TRBJ1-5	14	AILLPGLGSNQPQH
-	TRBV5-6	TRBJ2-1	11	ASSPTGRGEQF
-	TRBV29-1	TRBJ2-3	11	SVGSGATDTQY
-	TRBV11-2	TRBJ1-1	12	ASSLQGVRTEAF
-	TRBV7-9	TRBJ1-1	13	ASRPFTGAETEAF
-	TRBV6-5	TRBJ1-3	11	GVGEHSGNTIY
few	TRBV6-5	TRBJ2-2	13	ASTSLAGGPGELF
-	TRBV29-1	TRBJ1-5	12	SVVGTGSDQPQH
-	TRBV5-4	TRBJ1-1	10	ASSPRDTEAF
-	TRBV6-1	TRBJ2-3	12	ASSQGAGTDTQY
few	TRBV2	TRBJ2-7	10	ASSEAGTSQY
-	TRBV2	TRBJ2-6	15	ASRLQNLISGANVLT